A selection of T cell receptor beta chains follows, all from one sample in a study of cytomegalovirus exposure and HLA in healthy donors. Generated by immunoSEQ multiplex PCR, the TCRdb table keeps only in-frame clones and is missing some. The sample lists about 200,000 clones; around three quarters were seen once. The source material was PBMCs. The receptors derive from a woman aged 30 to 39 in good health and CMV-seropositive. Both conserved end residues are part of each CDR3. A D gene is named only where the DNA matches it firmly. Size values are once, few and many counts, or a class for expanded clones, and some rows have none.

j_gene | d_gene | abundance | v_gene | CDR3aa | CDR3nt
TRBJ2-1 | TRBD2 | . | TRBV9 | CASSPAGGPNEQFF | TGTGCCAGCAGCCCAGCGGGAGGGCCTAATGAGCAGTTCTTC
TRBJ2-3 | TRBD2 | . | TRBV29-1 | CSVEAGLAGSTWDTQYF | TGCAGCGTTGAAGCAGGGCTAGCGGGGTCGACATGGGATACGCAGTATTTT
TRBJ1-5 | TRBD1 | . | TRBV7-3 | CASRGQDSNQPQHF | TGTGCCAGCCGAGGACAGGATAGCAATCAGCCCCAGCATTTT
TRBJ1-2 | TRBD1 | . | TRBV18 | CASSQGQGDGYGYTF | TGTGCCAGCTCACAAGGACAGGGAGATGGCTATGGCTACACCTTC
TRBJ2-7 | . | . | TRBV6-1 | CASRLLQGFSYEQYF | TGTGCCAGCAGGCTCCTACAGGGTTTCTCCTACGAGCAGTACTTC
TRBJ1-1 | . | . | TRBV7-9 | CATSFWGENTEAFF | TGTGCCACCTCTTTCTGGGGGGAAAACACTGAAGCTTTCTTT
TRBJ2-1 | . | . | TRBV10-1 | CASSRYRYNEQFF | TGCGCCAGCAGTCGCTACAGGTACAATGAGCAGTTCTTC
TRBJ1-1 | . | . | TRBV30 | CAWSVKVAGPRAFF | TGTGCCTGGAGTGTAAAGGTAGCAGGGCCAAGGGCTTTCTTT
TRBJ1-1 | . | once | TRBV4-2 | CASSQDITGRRAFF | TGTGCCAGCAGCCAAGATATCACAGGGCGCCGAGCTTTCTTT
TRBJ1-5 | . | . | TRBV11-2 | CASSAEGVSNQPQHF | TGTGCCAGCAGCGCAGAGGGGGTAAGCAATCAGCCCCAGCATTTT
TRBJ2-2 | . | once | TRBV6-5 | CASHDNANTGELFF | TGTGCCAGCCACGACAACGCGAACACCGGGGAGCTGTTTTTT
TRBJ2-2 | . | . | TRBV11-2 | CASSLGSAGELFF | TGTGCCAGCAGCTTAGGGTCGGCCGGGGAGCTGTTTTTT
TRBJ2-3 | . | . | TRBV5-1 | CASSLAGGASTDTQYF | TGCGCCAGCAGCTTGGCCGGCGGTGCTAGCACAGATACGCAGTATTTT
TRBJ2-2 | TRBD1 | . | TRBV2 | CASNRDRGTGELFF | TGTGCCAGCAACCGGGACAGGGGAACCGGGGAGCTGTTTTTT
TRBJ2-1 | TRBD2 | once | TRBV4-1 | CASSQSPSGDPNEQFF | TGCGCCAGCAGCCAAAGCCCTAGCGGAGATCCCAATGAGCAGTTCTTC
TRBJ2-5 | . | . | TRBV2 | CASRGSYQETQYF | TGTGCCAGCAGGGGTAGCTACCAAGAGACCCAGTACTTC
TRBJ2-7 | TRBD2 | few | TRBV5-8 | CASSFEGLAGSAHPDEQYF | TGTGCCAGCAGCTTCGAAGGACTAGCGGGATCAGCACACCCCGACGAGCAGTACTTC
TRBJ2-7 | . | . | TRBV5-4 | CASSLVGDYEQYF | TGTGCCAGCAGCTTGGTTGGAGATTACGAGCAGTACTTC
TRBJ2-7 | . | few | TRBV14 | CASSPLGGRSYEQYF | TGTGCCAGCAGCCCCTTGGGGGGAAGATCCTACGAGCAGTACTTC
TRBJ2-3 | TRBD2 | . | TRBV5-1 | CASSLVLSSGTDTQYF | TGCGCCAGCAGCTTGGTGTTGTCTAGCGGGACAGATACGCAGTATTTT
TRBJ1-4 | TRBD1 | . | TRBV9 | CASSTATGEGEKLFF | TGTGCCAGCAGCACCGCGACAGGGGAGGGAGAAAAACTGTTTTTT
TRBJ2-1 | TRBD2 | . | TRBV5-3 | CARSFRVAGGSSNEQFF | TGTGCCAGAAGCTTCAGGGTAGCGGGAGGGTCTTCCAATGAGCAGTTCTTC
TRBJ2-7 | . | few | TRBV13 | CASSLGAGATYEQYF | TGTGCCAGCAGCTTAGGGGCAGGGGCAACCTACGAGCAGTACTTC
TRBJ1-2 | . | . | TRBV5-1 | CASSQPGIGYTF | TGCGCCAGCAGCCAGCCAGGGATCGGCTACACCTTC
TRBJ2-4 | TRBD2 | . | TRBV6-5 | CASSRGVLAKNIQYF | TGTGCCAGCAGCCGGGGGGTCCTAGCCAAAAACATTCAGTACTTC
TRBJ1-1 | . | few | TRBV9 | CASSVNSYTEAFF | TGTGCCAGCAGCGTAAACAGCTACACTGAAGCTTTCTTT
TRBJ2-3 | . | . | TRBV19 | CASSTPPHTDTQYF | TGTGCCAGTAGTACCCCCCCCCACACAGATACGCAGTATTTT
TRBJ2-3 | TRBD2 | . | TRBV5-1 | CASSSAGGDTQYF | TGCGCCAGCAGCTCAGCGGGGGGAGATACGCAGTATTTT
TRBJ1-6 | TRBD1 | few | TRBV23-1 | CASTGTENSPLHF | TGCGCCAGCACTGGGACAGAAAATTCACCCCTCCACTTT
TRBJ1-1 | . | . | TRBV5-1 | CASSLDPGNTEAFF | TGCGCCAGCAGCTTGGATCCGGGGAACACTGAAGCTTTCTTT
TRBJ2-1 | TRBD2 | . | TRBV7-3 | CASSLIATSGFSNEQFF | TGTGCCAGCAGCTTAATCGCGACTAGCGGGTTTAGCAATGAGCAGTTCTTC
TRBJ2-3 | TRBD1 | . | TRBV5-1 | CASSLSPPDRATTDTQYF | TGCGCCAGCAGCTTGAGTCCCCCTGACAGGGCGACCACAGATACGCAGTATTTT
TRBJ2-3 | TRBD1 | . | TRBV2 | CASRVTGARPSSTDTQYF | TGTGCCAGCAGAGTGACAGGGGCTAGACCCTCTAGCACAGATACGCAGTATTTT
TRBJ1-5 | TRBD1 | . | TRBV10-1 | CASSEDRGGQPQHF | TGCGCCAGCAGCGAAGACAGGGGAGGTCAGCCCCAGCATTTT
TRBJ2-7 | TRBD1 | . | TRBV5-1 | CASSYNAGGTGGYEQYF | TGCGCCAGCAGCTACAATGCGGGAGGGACAGGGGGCTACGAGCAGTACTTC
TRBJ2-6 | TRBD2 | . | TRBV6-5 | CASSERGPGANVLTF | TGTGCCAGCTCTGAGCGGGGGCCTGGGGCCAACGTCCTGACTTTC
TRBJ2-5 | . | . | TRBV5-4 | CASSLARALGTQYF | TGTGCCAGCAGCTTGGCCAGGGCCCTAGGGACCCAGTACTTC
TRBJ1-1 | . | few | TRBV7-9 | CSSSPNPTEAFF | TGTTCCAGCAGCCCTAACCCCACTGAAGCTTTCTTT
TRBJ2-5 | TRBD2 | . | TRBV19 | CASSPGLAHQETQYF | TGTGCCAGTAGTCCGGGACTAGCGCACCAAGAGACCCAGTACTTC
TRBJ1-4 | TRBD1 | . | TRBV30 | CAWSVTLFRTGGNEKLFF | TGTGCCTGGAGTGTCACCCTTTTTCGGACAGGGGGGAATGAAAAACTGTTTTTT
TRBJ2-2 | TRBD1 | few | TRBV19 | CASSIDQGVTGELFF | TGTGCCAGTAGTATAGATCAGGGGGTAACCGGGGAGCTGTTTTTT
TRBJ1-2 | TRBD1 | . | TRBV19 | CASNTGGNYGYTF | TGTGCCAGTAATACAGGGGGAAACTATGGCTACACCTTC
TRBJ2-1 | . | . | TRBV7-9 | CASSPALNRGEQFF | TGTGCCAGCAGCCCCGCCCTAAACCGGGGTGAGCAGTTCTTC
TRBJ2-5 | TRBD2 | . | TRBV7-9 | CASSLGTRQETQYF | TGTGCCAGCAGCTTGGGGACTAGACAAGAGACCCAGTACTTC
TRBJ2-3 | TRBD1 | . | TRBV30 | CAWSRQGSTDTQYF | TGTGCCTGGAGTCGACAGGGGAGCACAGATACGCAGTATTTT
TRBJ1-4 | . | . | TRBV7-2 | CASSWTAATNEKLFF | TGTGCCAGCAGCTGGACAGCTGCAACTAATGAAAAACTGTTTTTT
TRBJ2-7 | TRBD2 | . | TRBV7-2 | CASSLGLARAYEQYF | TGTGCCAGCAGCTTAGGACTAGCGAGGGCCTACGAGCAGTACTTC
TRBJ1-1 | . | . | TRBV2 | CASSESVLRGGTEAFF | TGTGCCAGCAGTGAATCAGTGTTACGGGGTGGCACTGAAGCTTTCTTT
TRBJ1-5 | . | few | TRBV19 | CASSTGQHNQDQHF | TGTGCCAGTAGTACAGGACAGCACAATCAGGACCAGCATTTT
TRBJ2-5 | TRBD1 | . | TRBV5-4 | CASSSTRDSLQETDQYF | TGTGCCAGCAGCTCGACACGGGACAGCCTCCAAGAGACAGACCAGTACTTC
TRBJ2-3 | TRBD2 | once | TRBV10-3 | CAISEESGGPEDTQYF | TGTGCCATCAGTGAGGAATCGGGAGGGCCAGAAGATACGCAGTATTTT
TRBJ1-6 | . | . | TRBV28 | CASSLARAYNSPFHF | TGTGCCAGCAGTTTGGCCAGGGCCTATAATTCACCCTTCCACTTT
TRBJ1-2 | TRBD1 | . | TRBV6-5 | CASSYSRDRAYGYTF | TGTGCCAGCAGTTACTCGAGAGACAGGGCGTATGGCTACACCTTC
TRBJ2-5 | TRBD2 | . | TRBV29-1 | CSVGAGTRVLETQYF | TGCAGCGTTGGGGCCGGGACTAGAGTTCTGGAGACCCAGTACTTC
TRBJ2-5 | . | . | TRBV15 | CATSRDGSRGTARGTQYF | TGTGCCACCAGCAGAGATGGGTCGAGGGGGACGGCCCGAGGGACCCAGTACTTC
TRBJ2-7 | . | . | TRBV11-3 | CASSLEQGYEQYF | TGTGCCAGCAGCTTAGAGCAGGGCTACGAGCAGTACTTC
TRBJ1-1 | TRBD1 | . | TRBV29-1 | CSVQTGGGTEAFF | TGCAGCGTCCAAACAGGGGGTGGCACTGAAGCTTTCTTT
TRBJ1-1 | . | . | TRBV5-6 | CASSAGLYLAEAFF | TGTGCCAGCAGCGCTGGCCTGTATCTTGCTGAAGCTTTCTTT
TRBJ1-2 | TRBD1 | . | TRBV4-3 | CASSPNSRDRSYGYTF | TGCGCCAGCAGCCCCAATAGCCGGGACAGGTCCTATGGCTACACCTTC